These 5 T cell receptor beta chains were all obtained from the same sample, sequenced in a study of T cell changes during pregnancy in multiple sclerosis (dated by TCRdb to the late 2010s). The protocol used for the library was the immunoSEQ multiplex PCR assay. TCRdb stores this immuneACCESS table with in-frame sequences only. Part of the clones is absent; in the studies checked, under half of the shortfall reflects unresolved V genes, and no reason is known for the rest. The sample profile shows about 24,000 clones; about 87% of them were found once. The ten largest make up about 1% of the sample. Here the sequenced sample was CD4+ T cells from peripheral blood mononuclear cells, taken in the second trimester of pregnancy. The origin of the receptors is a female donor in good health, enrolled as a control in a pregnancy study.

The CDR3 nucleotides are TGTGCCAGCAGCCGGGACAGGGAACGTCAGCCCCAGCATTTT. It is translated as CASSRDRERQPQHF. The genes are TRBV7-2 and TRBJ1-5, with 9 positions matching TRBD1. V gave up 5 bases and J gave up 6 bases; unmatched junction bases: 5. This CDR3 contains 14 residues. Germline values: CDR1 SGHTA, CDR2 FQGNSA.

The rearrangement uses TRBV6-5 and TRBJ2-1, with unresolved D. The CDR3 covers 13 residues. Germline values: CDR1 MNHEY, CDR2 SVGAGI. The V end lost 6 bases, the J end lost 6 bases, and 12 bases lay between the germline ends. The CDR3 coding sequence is TGTGCCAGCAGCCGACAAGAAGCCAATGAGCAGTTCTTC. As protein: CASSRQEANEQFF.

This rearrangement joins TRBV10-3 to TRBJ2-7, with TRBD2 matching over 8 bases. CDR1 is ENHRY, CDR2 SYGVKD, per germline. V was pared by 10 bases and J by 7 bases, with 18 bases of the junction left unmatched. This CDR3 has 15 residues. CDR3 amino acids: CATYHGIGGADEQYF. The CDR3 nucleotides are TGTGCCACCTATCATGGCATCGGGGGGGCGGATGAGCAGTACTTC.

The rearrangement links TRBV9 to TRBJ1-5, with 9 bases matching TRBD1. The CDR3 length is 15 residues. Germline loops: CDR1 SGDLS, CDR2 YYNGEE. V shed 4 bases, J shed 7 bases, and the junction held 9 bases outside the gene matches. The CDR3 spells CASSQGQGNGQPQHF. The CDR3 DNA reads as TGTGCCAGCAGCCAAGGACAGGGGAATGGGCAGCCCCAGCATTTT.

The V and J genes are TRBV7-2 and TRBJ2-1; unclear D gene. Deletions cut 1 base from V and 7 bases from J, with 5 bases between. The germline V gene encodes CDR1 SGHTA and CDR2 FQGNSA. The CDR3 consists of 12 residues. This CDR3 reads CASSLERNEQFF. CDR3 sequence (DNA): TGTGCCAGCAGCTTAGAGAGGAATGAGCAGTTCTTC.